This record covers a single TCR beta chain. As yet, its antigen is unknown. This sample stems from a study of cytomegalovirus exposure and HLA in healthy donors. General study points: Investigators reported under 200 TCR beta chains as tied to cytomegalovirus.

The germline V gene encodes CDR1 GTSNPN and CDR2 SVGIG (reference sequence). The germline V and J ends were trimmed by 7 bases and 9 bases, with 19 bases remaining between them. The CDR3 totals 13 residues. Healthy bone marrow donors made up the donors. The PCR ran on 60 Vbeta and 13 Jbeta primers. The repertoire was sequenced with immunoSEQ multiplex PCR; TCRdb's copy has only in-frame clones and lacks some. The sample contains roughly 130,000 clones, around 83% of which appear only once. Sequencing used PBMCs. V and J are TRBV30 and TRBJ1-3, with TRBD1 as a possible D gene (6 bases). The sequence derives from a girl aged 2-10 years in good health and CMV-seronegative. The CDR3 bases are TGTGCCTCCGAACAGGGTCGCGGAGCCACCATATATTTT. Its protein is CASEQGRGATIYF.